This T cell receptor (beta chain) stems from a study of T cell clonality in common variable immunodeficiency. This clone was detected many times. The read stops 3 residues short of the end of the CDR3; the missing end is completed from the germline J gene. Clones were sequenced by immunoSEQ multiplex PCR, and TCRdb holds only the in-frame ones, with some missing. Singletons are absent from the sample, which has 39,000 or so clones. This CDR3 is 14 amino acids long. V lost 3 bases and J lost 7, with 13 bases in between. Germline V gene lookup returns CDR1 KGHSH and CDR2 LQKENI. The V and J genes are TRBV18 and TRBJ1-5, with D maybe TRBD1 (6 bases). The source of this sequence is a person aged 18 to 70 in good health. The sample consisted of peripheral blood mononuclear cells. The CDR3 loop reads CASSPSRGDQPQHF. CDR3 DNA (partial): TGTGCCAGCTCACCGTCCAGGGGTGACCAGCCC.